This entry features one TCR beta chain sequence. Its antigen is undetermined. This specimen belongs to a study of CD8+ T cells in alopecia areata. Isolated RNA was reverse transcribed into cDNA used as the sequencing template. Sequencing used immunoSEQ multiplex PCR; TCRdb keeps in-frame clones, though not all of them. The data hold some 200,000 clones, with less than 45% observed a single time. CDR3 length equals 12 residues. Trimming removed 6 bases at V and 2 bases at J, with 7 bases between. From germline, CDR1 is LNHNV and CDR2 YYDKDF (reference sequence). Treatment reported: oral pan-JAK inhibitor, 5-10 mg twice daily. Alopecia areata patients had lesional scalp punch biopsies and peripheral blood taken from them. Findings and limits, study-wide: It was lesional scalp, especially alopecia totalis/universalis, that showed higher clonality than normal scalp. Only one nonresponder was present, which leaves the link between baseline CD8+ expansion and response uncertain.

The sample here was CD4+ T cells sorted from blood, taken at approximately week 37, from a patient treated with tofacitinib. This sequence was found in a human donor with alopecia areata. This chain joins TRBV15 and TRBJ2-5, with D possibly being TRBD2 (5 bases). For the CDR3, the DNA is TGTGCCACCAGGAGGGATCAAGAGACCCAGTACTTC. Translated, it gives CATRRDQETQYF.